The rows below give T cell receptor beta chains drawn from one sample of a study of T cells after posttransplantation cyclophosphamide. Clones were read by immunoSEQ multiplex PCR, and TCRdb kept only the in-frame ones, dropping some. The sample includes around 35,000 clones, none of them occurring once. The sample consisted of PBMCs. These TCRs come from a girl aged 5-17 years in good health, CMV-negative, and a related stem cell transplant donor. Each CDR3 is given with its conserved first and last residue. D genes are given only for firm matches. Some rows mark clone size as missing; the rest say once, few, many or name a class of expanded clone.

>.|TRBJ1-2|.|TRBV6-5
CASSYSGGPGYTF
TGTGCCAGCAGTTACTCGGGGGGGCCGGGCTACACCTTC
>many|TRBJ1-4|TRBD1|TRBV28
CASSLWSGTGEKLFF
TGTGCCAGCAGTTTGTGGTCAGGGACAGGTGAAAAACTGTTTTTT
>many|TRBJ1-3|.|TRBV6-5
CASNPGTTGNTIYF
TGTGCCAGCAATCCCGGGACTACTGGAAACACCATATATTTT
>many|TRBJ1-1|TRBD1|TRBV6-4
CASSDWDSTEAFF
TGTGCCAGCAGCGACTGGGACAGCACTGAAGCTTTCTTT
>many|TRBJ1-3|.|TRBV4-1
CASSQEQTSGNTIYF
TGCGCCAGCAGCCAGGAACAGACCTCTGGAAACACCATATATTTT
>many|TRBJ2-2|TRBD1|TRBV19
CASSSGQGFSRELFF
TGTGCCAGTAGTTCGGGACAGGGGTTTTCGAGGGAGCTGTTTTTT
>many|TRBJ2-7|TRBD2|TRBV10-3
CAISPTSGSDEQYF
TGTGCCATCAGTCCTACTAGCGGGAGCGACGAGCAGTACTTC
>many|TRBJ1-3|.|TRBV13
CASSLGGAHGNTIYF
TGTGCCAGCAGCTTAGGGGGGGCGCATGGAAACACCATATATTTT
>many|TRBJ2-7|TRBD2|TRBV9
CASSVGSASGSEQYF
TGTGCCAGCAGCGTAGGCAGCGCTAGCGGGAGCGAGCAGTACTTC
>many|TRBJ1-1|TRBD1|TRBV13
CASRRTGSSTEAFF
TGTGCCAGCAGGAGGACAGGGAGCAGCACTGAAGCTTTCTTT
>many|TRBJ2-2|TRBD2|TRBV19
CASGLLAGVAGELFF
TGTGCCAGTGGGTTACTAGCGGGAGTTGCCGGGGAGCTGTTTTTT